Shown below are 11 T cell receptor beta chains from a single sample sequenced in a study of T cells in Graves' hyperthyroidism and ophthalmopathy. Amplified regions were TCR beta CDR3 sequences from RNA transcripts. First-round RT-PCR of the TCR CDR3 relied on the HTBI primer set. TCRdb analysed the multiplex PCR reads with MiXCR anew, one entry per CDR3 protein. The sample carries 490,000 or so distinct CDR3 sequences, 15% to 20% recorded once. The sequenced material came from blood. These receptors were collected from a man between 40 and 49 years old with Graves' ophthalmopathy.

CDR3 coding DNA: TGTGCCACCCCGACAGGTGGGACGCTCAATCAGCCCCAGCATTTT. Translating gives CATPTGGTLNQPQHF. V is TRBV27 and J is TRBJ1-5, with D possibly being TRBD1 (6 bases). V gave up 10 bases and J gave up 3 bases, with 19 bases separating them. This CDR3 region has 15 residues. Germline CDR1 and CDR2: MNHEY and SMNVEV (reference sequence).

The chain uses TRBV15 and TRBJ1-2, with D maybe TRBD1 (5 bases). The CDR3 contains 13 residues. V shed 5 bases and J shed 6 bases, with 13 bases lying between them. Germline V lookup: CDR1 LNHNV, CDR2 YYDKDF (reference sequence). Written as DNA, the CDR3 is TGTGCCACCAGCGGTGGACGGGGCGATGGCTACACCTTC. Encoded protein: CATSGGRGDGYTF.

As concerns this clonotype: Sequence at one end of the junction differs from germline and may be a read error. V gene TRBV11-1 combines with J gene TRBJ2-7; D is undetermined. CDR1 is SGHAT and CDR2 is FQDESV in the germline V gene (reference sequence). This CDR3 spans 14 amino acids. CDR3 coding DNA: TGTGCCGGCAGCCCCCCGAGGCAGACCTACGAGCAGTACTTC. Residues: CAGSPPRQTYEQYF.

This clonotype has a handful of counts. The CDR3 DNA is TGTGCCAGCAGTTCGTCGGTGTACACCGGGGAGCTGTTTTTT. Translation gives CASSSSVYTGELFF. V and J are TRBV6-2 or TRBV6-3 and TRBJ2-2, with no clear D. The CDR3 length is 14 residues. Trimming removed 4 bases from V and 3 bases from J, with 9 bases in between. The V gene's germline CDR1 is MNHEY and CDR2 SVGEGT.

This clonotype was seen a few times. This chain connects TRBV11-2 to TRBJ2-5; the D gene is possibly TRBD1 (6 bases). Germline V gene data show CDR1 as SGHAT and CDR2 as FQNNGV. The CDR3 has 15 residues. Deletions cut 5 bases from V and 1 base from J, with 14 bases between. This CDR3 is CASSGIQGPQETQYF. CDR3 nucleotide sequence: TGTGCCAGCAGCGGGATCCAGGGGCCCCAAGAGACCCAGTACTTC.

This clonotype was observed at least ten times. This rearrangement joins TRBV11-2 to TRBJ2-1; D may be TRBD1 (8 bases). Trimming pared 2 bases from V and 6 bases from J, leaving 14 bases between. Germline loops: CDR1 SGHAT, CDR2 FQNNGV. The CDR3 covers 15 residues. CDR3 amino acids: CASSLRTGTTNEQFF. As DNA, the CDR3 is TGTGCCAGCAGCTTAAGGACAGGGACTACCAATGAGCAGTTCTTC.

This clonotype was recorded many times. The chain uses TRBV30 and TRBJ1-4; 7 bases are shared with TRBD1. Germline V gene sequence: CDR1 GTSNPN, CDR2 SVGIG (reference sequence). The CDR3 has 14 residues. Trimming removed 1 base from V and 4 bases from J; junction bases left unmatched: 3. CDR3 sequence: CAWSEGQINEKLFF. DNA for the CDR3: TGTGCCTGGAGTGAGGGACAGATTAATGAAAAACTGTTTTTT.

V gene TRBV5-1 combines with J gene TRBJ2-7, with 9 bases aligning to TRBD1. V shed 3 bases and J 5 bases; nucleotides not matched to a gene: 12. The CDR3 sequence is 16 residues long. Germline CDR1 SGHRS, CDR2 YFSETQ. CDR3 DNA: TGCGCCAGCAGCTCGTACGGGACAGGGATTTTCGACGAGCAGTACTTC. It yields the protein CASSSYGTGIFDEQYF.

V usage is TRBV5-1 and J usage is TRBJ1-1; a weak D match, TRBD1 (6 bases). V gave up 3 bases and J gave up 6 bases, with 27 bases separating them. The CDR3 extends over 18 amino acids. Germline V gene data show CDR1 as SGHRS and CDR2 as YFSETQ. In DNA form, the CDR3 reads TGCGCCAGCAGCTCAACCCCCACAGAGGGCTCAGGGGTTCCTGAAGCTTTCTTT. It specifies CASSSTPTEGSGVPEAFF.

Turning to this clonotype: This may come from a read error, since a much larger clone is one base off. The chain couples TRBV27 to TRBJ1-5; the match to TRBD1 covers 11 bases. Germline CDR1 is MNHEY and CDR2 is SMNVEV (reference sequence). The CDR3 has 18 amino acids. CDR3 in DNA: TGTGTCAGCAGTCCCACCCGGACAGGGGGCTTAAGAGGTCAGCCCCAGCATTTT. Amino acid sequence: CVSSPTRTGGLRGQPQHF.

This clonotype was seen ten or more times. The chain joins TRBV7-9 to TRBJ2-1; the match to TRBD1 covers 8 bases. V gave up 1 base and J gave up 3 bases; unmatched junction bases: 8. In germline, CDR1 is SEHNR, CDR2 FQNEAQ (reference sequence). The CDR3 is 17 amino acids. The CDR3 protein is CASSLGWDGTGYNEQFF. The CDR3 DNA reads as TGTGCCAGCAGCTTAGGGTGGGATGGGACAGGCTACAATGAGCAGTTCTTC. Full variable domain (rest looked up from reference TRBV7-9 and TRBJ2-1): DTGVSQNPRHKITKRGQNVTFRCDPISEHNRLYWYRQTLGQGPEFLTYFQNEAQLEKSRLLSDRFSAERPKGSFSTLEIQRTEQGDSAMYLCASSLGWDGTGYNEQFFGPGTRLTVL.